Following are 3 T cell receptor beta chains from one sample sequenced in a study of cytomegalovirus exposure and HLA in healthy donors. The assay was immunoSEQ multiplex PCR, and TCRdb's table has in-frame clones only and misses some. The table has more than 50,000 clones, roughly 94% seen once. The source material was PBMCs. All receptors derive from a man between 18 and 29 years old in good health and CMV-seronegative.

This chain uses TRBV28 with TRBJ1-5; 7 bases line up with TRBD1. Per germline, CDR1 MDHEN and CDR2 SYDVKM. The CDR3 loop spans 15 amino acids. J gave up 2 bases and V 7 bases, and 8 bases lay outside the gene matches. The CDR3 region has the DNA TGTGCCAGCACCGAAGACAGGGTAGGCAATCAGCCCCAGCATTTT. Translation: CASTEDRVGNQPQHF.

The chain combines TRBV6-4 with TRBJ1-1; the D is unclear. V was trimmed by 5 bases and J by 1 base, leaving 8 bases between them. The germline V gene encodes CDR1 MRHNA and CDR2 SNTAGT. The CDR3 spans 13 residues. The CDR3 DNA reads as TGTGCCAGCAGTCCGTCAGAGAACACTGAAGCTTTCTTT. Translation gives CASSPSENTEAFF.

The CDR3 sequence: CASSEKGQGLIYEQYF. CDR3 nucleotides: TGTGCCAGCAGTGAAAAGGGACAGGGACTAATCTACGAGCAGTACTTC. V gene TRBV6-1 combines with J gene TRBJ2-7; TRBD1 aligns across 9 bases. This CDR3 has 16 residues. Germline lookup yields CDR1 MNHNS and CDR2 SASEGT. Unmatched junction bases numbered 8, after V lost 2 bases and J lost 3 bases.